A single sample is the source of the 28 T cell receptor beta chains below, sequenced in a study of cytomegalovirus exposure and HLA in healthy donors. It was with 60 Vbeta and 13 Jbeta primers that the PCR ran. The data were produced by immunoSEQ multiplex PCR, yet TCRdb's version contains in-frame clones alone and is incomplete. The sample holds about 86,000 clones, around 71% seen once. Sequencing was carried out using PBMCs. The receptors shown here come from a man aged 60 to 69 in good health and CMV-seronegative.

This clone was detected only a few times. This sequence joins TRBV5-1 and TRBJ2-1, with D possibly TRBD1 on 6 matching bases. This CDR3 spans 18 amino acids. The V gene's germline CDR1 is SGHRS and CDR2 YFSETQ. Between the trimmed V and J ends, which lost 4 bases and 0 bases, there was a span of 20 bases. The CDR3 loop is CASSVVDSGIGSYNEQFF. DNA of the CDR3: TGCGCCAGCAGCGTCGTGGACAGCGGCATTGGCTCCTACAATGAGCAGTTCTTC.

The chain combines TRBV7-7 with TRBJ2-7; D perhaps matches TRBD2 (6 bases). Trimming took off 8 bases at V and 1 base at J, with 24 bases between the two ends. CDR3 length: 17 amino acids. The germline V gene has CDR1 SSHAT and CDR2 FNYEAQ (reference sequence). In DNA form, the CDR3 reads TGTGCCAGCGCAAAGTGCGGGGCGGAGGGGCGTTCCTACGAGCAGTACTTC. Amino acid sequence: CASAKCGAEGRSYEQYF.

The rearrangement links TRBV5-1 to TRBJ1-1; TRBD1 matches at 7 bases. Germline trimming cut 3 bases from V and 2 bases from J; bases unmatched to any gene: 7. Germline V gene lookup returns CDR1 SGHRS and CDR2 YFSETQ. The CDR3 runs 15 residues. CDR3 region: CASSSVRGLNTEAFF. In DNA, the CDR3 is TGCGCCAGCAGCTCGGTGAGGGGGCTTAACACTGAAGCTTTCTTT. Drawing the rest from reference TRBV5-1 and TRBJ1-1, the complete variable domain is KAGVTQTPRYLIKTRGQQVTLSCSPISGHRSVSWYQQTPGQGLQFLFEYFSETQRNKGNFPGRFSGRQFSNSRSEMNVSTLELGDSALYLCASSSVRGLNTEAFFGQGTRLTVV.

This chain connects TRBV5-6 to TRBJ2-7; weak D call: TRBD2 (5 bases). Germline CDR1 is SGHDT and CDR2 is YYEEEE. The length of the CDR3 is 16 residues. The V and J ends lost 0 bases and 2 bases respectively, with 15 bases between them. The CDR3 DNA follows: TGTGCCAGCAGCTTGGTTGGAGGCCCAGCGCCCTACGAGCAGTACTTC. Its translation: CASSLVGGPAPYEQYF.

The genes are TRBV19 and TRBJ2-7; perhaps TRBD1 as D (6 bases). CDR1 and CDR2 from the germline V gene are LNHDA and SQIVND (reference sequence). The CDR3 has 13 residues. V shed 4 bases and J shed 6 bases, with 13 bases lying between them. Here the CDR3 DNA reads TGTGCCAGTAGTAGGGCAGGGGCCGGCGAGCAGTACTTC. It is translated as CASSRAGAGEQYF.

The chain recombines TRBV5-1 with TRBJ1-3; D is uncertain. V gave up 4 bases and J gave up 0 bases, with 8 bases separating them. This CDR3 is 14 amino acids long. CDR1 SGHRS and CDR2 YFSETQ come from the germline V gene. Here the CDR3 DNA reads TGCGCCAGCAGCGGAGGGAGCTCTGGAAACACCATATATTTT. Its translation is CASSGGSSGNTIYF.

The J gene is TRBJ2-1, the V gene TRBV11-2; a weak D match, TRBD2 (6 bases). Germline CDR1 SGHAT, CDR2 FQNNGV. CDR3 length: 12 residues. V lost 6 bases and J 10 bases, leaving 13 bases between the germline ends. CDR3 in amino acids: CASRSSSVEQFF. In DNA, the CDR3 is TGTGCCAGCAGGTCCTCTAGCGTGGAGCAGTTCTTC.

In this sample, this clone turned up a few times. The chain is built from TRBV23-1 and TRBJ2-7; D perhaps matches TRBD1 (5 bases). TRBV23-1 is known as an ORF, though its function is uncertain. This CDR3 region has 18 residues. V lost 2 bases to trimming and J lost 1 base, with 21 bases between them. The CDR3 DNA reads TGCGCCAGCAGTCAAAGAATTGGACAAAACATATCGTCCTACGAGCAGTACTTC. As protein: CASSQRIGQNISSYEQYF.

The table lists this clone with a count of one. The genes are TRBV6-5 and TRBJ2-5, with a weak D call TRBD1 (5 bases). The CDR3 has 14 residues. The germline V gene has CDR1 MNHEY and CDR2 SVGAGI. The ends were cut back, 6 bases at V and 5 bases at J, with 16 bases in the middle. CDR3 bases: TGTGCCAGCAGCCAATCTAGGGGCGGCGAGACCCAGTACTTC. Translation: CASSQSRGGETQYF.

The chain is built from TRBV19 and TRBJ2-5; 10 bases are shared with TRBD1. Germline CDR1 LNHDA, CDR2 SQIVND (reference sequence). This CDR3 contains 12 residues. The junction had 4 bases not matched to a gene; V was cut back by 11 bases and J by 4 bases. Here the CDR3 DNA reads TGTGCCCCGACAGGGGGCGCAGAGACCCAGTACTTC. It translates to CAPTGGAETQYF.

This clone was observed a handful of times. The CDR3 region has the DNA TGTGCCAGCACCCCGACAGGGAACCCTTTCACTGAAGCTTTCTTT. This sequence encodes CASTPTGNPFTEAFF. This chain connects TRBV6-6 to TRBJ1-1, with 7 positions matching TRBD1. Germline V gene lookup returns CDR1 MNHNY and CDR2 SVGAGI (reference sequence). The CDR3 extends over 15 amino acids. Trimming removed 7 bases from V and 4 bases from J; junction bases left unmatched: 12.

Concerning this clone itself: One end of the junction is discordant with germline, which a read error may explain. The rearrangement uses TRBV7-7 and TRBJ2-2; TRBD1 agrees at 10 bases. Germline CDR1 and CDR2: SSHAT and FNYEAQ (reference sequence). This CDR3 contains 15 residues. The chain's CDR3 is CASRLGTGATGELFF. DNA of the CDR3: TGTGCTAGCAGGCTTGGGACAGGGGCCACCGGGGAGCTGTTTTTT.

CDR3 nucleotide sequence: TGTGCCAGCAGCTTGGAGGGGGCGGAGTACTTC. This codes for CASSLEGAEYF. V and J are TRBV5-6 and TRBJ2-7; 7 nucleotides line up with TRBD1. Germline CDR1 reads SGHDT; CDR2 reads YYEEEE. V shed 0 bases and J 11 bases; nucleotides not matched to a gene: 2. This CDR3 contains 11 residues.

A few counts support this clone. The V and J genes are TRBV5-6 and TRBJ2-7; 8 bases align to TRBD1. Trimming cost V 2 bases and J 5 bases; bases outside gene matches: 3. Germline V lookup: CDR1 SGHDT, CDR2 YYEEEE. This CDR3 is built from 13 residues. CDR3 nucleotides: TGTGCCAGCAGCTTTCAACAGGGGGACGAGCAGTACTTC. It encodes CASSFQQGDEQYF.

This clone appeared a few times. The genes are TRBV7-6 and TRBJ1-4, with D possibly TRBD1 on 6 matching bases. Germline V gives CDR1 SGHVS, CDR2 FNYEAQ. V lost 5 bases and J 5 bases, leaving 15 bases between the germline ends. The length of the CDR3 is 15 residues. The CDR3 loop is CASSASQGVNEKLFF. The CDR3 nucleotides read TGTGCCAGCAGCGCGTCACAGGGTGTAAATGAAAAACTGTTTTTT.

The genes are TRBV5-1 and TRBJ1-2, with TRBD1 as a possible D gene (6 bases). Germline V gene lookup returns CDR1 SGHRS and CDR2 YFSETQ. Trimming shortened V by 7 bases and J by 5 bases, and 24 bases separated the two germline ends. The CDR3 is 16 amino acids. The CDR3 region is CASGGGVPGAAYGYTF. In DNA form, the CDR3 reads TGCGCCAGCGGAGGGGGGGTTCCCGGCGCCGCATATGGCTACACCTTC.

This clone came up once. This chain connects TRBV9 to TRBJ2-2, with D uncertain. This CDR3 spans 15 amino acids. V lost 3 bases, J lost 1 base, and 10 bases lay in between. CDR1 is SGDLS and CDR2 is YYNGEE in the germline V gene. DNA for the CDR3: TGTGCCAGCAGCGGCGTCTTGATGAACACCGGGGAGCTGTTTTTT. Translated, it gives CASSGVLMNTGELFF.

This chain joins TRBV15 and TRBJ1-1; tentatively, D is TRBD1 (5 bases). The V end was cut by 5 bases, the J end by 2 bases, with 12 bases between. This CDR3 has 14 residues. Germline CDR1 LNHNV, CDR2 YYDKDF (reference sequence). The DNA of the CDR3 is TGTGCCACCAGCCTGGGGAGGGGCAACACTGAAGCTTTCTTT. Protein: CATSLGRGNTEAFF. Complete variable domain (other parts from reference TRBV15 and TRBJ1-1): DAMVIQNPRYQVTQFGKPVTLSCSQTLNHNVMYWYQQKSSQAPKLLFHYYDKDFNNEADTPDNFQSRRPNTSFCFLDIRSPGLGDTAMYLCATSLGRGNTEAFFGQGTRLTVV.

This chain joins TRBV15 and TRBJ1-4, with 8 bases matching TRBD1. The germline V gene encodes CDR1 LNHNV and CDR2 YYDKDF (reference sequence). CDR3 length equals 15 residues. V was clipped by 3 bases and J by 7 bases; unmatched bases: 7. In DNA, the CDR3 is TGTGCCACCAGCAGCGGTCGACAGGGGAGTGAAAAACTGTTTTTT. Protein product: CATSSGRQGSEKLFF.

With regard to this clone: Other DNA sequences within the sample encode an identical CDR3. V gene TRBV29-1 combines with J gene TRBJ2-5; D perhaps matches TRBD1 (5 bases). Per germline, CDR1 SQVTM and CDR2 ANQGSEA. The CDR3 runs 12 residues. V lost 4 bases to trimming and J lost 2 bases, with 8 bases between them. The CDR3: CSVGTNQETQYF. The CDR3 nucleotides are TGCAGCGTTGGGACAAATCAAGAGACCCAGTACTTC.

The chain is built from TRBV19 and TRBJ2-5; TRBD1 agrees at 8 bases. V gave up 6 bases and J gave up 2 bases; unmatched junction bases: 5. Germline V lookup: CDR1 LNHDA, CDR2 SQIVND (reference sequence). This CDR3 has 14 amino acids. CDR3 loop: CASSDRGRQETQYF. CDR3 sequence (DNA): TGTGCCAGTAGCGACAGGGGTCGGCAAGAGACCCAGTACTTC.

The rearrangement links TRBV7-2 to TRBJ2-5; 8 nucleotides match TRBD2. The CDR3 runs to 15 residues. With 5 bases clipped from V and 2 bases from J, the junction kept 7 bases outside the gene matches. Germline CDR1 is SGHTA and CDR2 is FQGNSA. CDR3 nucleotide sequence: TGTGCCAGCAGCCGGGGGGGATTTTCGCAAGAGACCCAGTACTTC. It specifies CASSRGGFSQETQYF.

The rearrangement links TRBV4-3 to TRBJ1-6, with D possibly TRBD1 on 5 matching bases. This CDR3 has 15 amino acids. The germline gives CDR1 LGHNA, CDR2 YSLEER. Trimming took 0 bases from V and 8 from J, leaving 11 bases between them. The CDR3 nucleotides read TGCGCCAGCAGCCAAGAGACAGCCGGCTATTCACCCCTCCACTTT. Its protein product is CASSQETAGYSPLHF.

This chain joins TRBV2 and TRBJ2-7; 8 bases match TRBD2. The CDR3 runs 15 residues. Trimming took 3 bases from V and 3 from J; bases not matched to a gene: 7. Looked up from germline, CDR1 is SNHLY and CDR2 is FYNNEI. CDR3 DNA sequence: TGTGCCAGCAGTGATGCGGGGGGCAGTGGCTACGAGCAGTACTTC. Translation: CASSDAGGSGYEQYF.

The chain carries TRBV19 and TRBJ2-1, with 8 bases identical to TRBD2. The CDR3 covers 11 residues. CDR1 is LNHDA and CDR2 is SQIVND in the germline V gene (reference sequence). Germline trimming cut 5 bases from V and 15 bases from J; bases unmatched to any gene: 6. Here the CDR3 DNA reads TGTGCCAGTAGTGCCGGGACTAGGGTGTTCTTC. This translates into CASSAGTRVFF.

The chain joins TRBV5-1 to TRBJ2-1; 15 bases match TRBD2. There are 17 residues in the CDR3. Germline loops: CDR1 SGHRS, CDR2 YFSETQ. The ends lost 4 bases at V and 4 bases at J; junction bases unmatched: 6. The CDR3 sequence is CASSKGLAGGYYNEQFF. CDR3 coding DNA: TGCGCCAGCAGCAAAGGACTAGCGGGAGGGTATTACAATGAGCAGTTCTTC.

The V call is TRBV27, the J call TRBJ2-3; 10 nucleotides match TRBD1. V dropped 5 bases and J dropped 5; count of bases not matched to a gene: 10. Per the germline V gene, CDR1 is MNHEY and CDR2 is SMNVEV (reference sequence). There are 16 residues in the CDR3. The CDR3 loop is CASSRRQGARRDTQYF. The CDR3 bases are TGTGCCAGCAGTCGGAGACAGGGGGCGAGAAGAGATACGCAGTATTTT.

The chain is built from TRBV6-5 and TRBJ1-2; D is perhaps TRBD1 (5 bases). The V gene lost 9 bases and the J gene lost 2 bases, with 13 bases spanning the gap. This CDR3 comprises 13 residues. Germline V lookup: CDR1 MNHEY, CDR2 SVGAGI. This CDR3 is CASRQSLNYGYTF. Here the CDR3 DNA reads TGTGCCAGTAGACAGAGCCTAAACTATGGCTACACCTTC.